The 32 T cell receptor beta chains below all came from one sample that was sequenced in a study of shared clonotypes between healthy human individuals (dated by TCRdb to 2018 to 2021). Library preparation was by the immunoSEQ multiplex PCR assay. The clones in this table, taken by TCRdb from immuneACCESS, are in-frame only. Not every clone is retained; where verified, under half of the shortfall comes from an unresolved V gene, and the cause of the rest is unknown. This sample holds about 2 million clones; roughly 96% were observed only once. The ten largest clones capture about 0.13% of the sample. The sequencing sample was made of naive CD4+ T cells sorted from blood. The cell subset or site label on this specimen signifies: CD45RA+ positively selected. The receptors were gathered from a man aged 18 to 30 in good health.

The CDR3 sequence: CASSTHSRGPLNEKLFF. Written as DNA, the CDR3 is TGTGCCAGCAGCACCCACAGCCGGGGACCGCTTAATGAAAAACTGTTTTTT. The chain recombines TRBV7-8 with TRBJ1-4; perhaps TRBD1 as D (5 bases). The CDR3 totals 17 residues. Germline CDR1 is SGHVS and CDR2 is FQNEAQ. The V and J ends lost 5 bases and 4 bases respectively, with 20 bases between them.

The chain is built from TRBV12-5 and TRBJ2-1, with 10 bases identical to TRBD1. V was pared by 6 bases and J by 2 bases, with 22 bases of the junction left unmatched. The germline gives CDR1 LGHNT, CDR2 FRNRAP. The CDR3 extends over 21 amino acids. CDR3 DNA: TGTGCTAGTGGCCTCCGGGACAGGGGCCTTGTGAGGGGAAGGGCCTACAATGAGCAGTTCTTC. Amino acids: CASGLRDRGLVRGRAYNEQFF.

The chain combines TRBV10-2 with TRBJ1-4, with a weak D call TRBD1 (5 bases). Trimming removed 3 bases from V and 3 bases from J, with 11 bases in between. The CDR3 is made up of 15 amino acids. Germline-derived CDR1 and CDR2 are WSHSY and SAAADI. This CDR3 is CASSESGVANEKLFF. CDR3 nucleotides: TGCGCCAGCAGTGAATCGGGGGTGGCTAATGAAAAACTGTTTTTT.

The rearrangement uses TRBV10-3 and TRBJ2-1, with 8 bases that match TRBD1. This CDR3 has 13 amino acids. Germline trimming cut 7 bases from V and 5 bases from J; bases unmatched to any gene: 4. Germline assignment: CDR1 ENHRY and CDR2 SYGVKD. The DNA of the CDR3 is TGTGCCATCAAGGGACAGGAAAACAATGAGCAGTTCTTC. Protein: CAIKGQENNEQFF.

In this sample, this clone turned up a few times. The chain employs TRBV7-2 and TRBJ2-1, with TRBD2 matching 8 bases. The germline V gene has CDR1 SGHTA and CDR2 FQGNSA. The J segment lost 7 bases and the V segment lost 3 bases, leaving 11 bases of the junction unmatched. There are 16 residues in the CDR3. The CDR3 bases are TGTGCCAGCAGCTTCGTTGTAGCGGGACCCGGGAATGAGCAGTTCTTC. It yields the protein CASSFVVAGPGNEQFF.

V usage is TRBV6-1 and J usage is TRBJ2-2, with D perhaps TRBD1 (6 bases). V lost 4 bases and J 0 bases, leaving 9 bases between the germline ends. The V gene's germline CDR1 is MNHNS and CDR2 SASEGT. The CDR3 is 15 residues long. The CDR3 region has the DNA TGTGCCAGCAGTGCGGGACAAACGAACACCGGGGAGCTGTTTTTT. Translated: CASSAGQTNTGELFF.

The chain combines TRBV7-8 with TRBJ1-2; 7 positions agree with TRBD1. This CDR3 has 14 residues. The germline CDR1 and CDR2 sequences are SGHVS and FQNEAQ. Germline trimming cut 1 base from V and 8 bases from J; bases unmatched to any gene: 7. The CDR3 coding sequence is TGTGCCAGCAGCTTAGTGAGGGACAGTTCCGGCTACACCTTC. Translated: CASSLVRDSSGYTF.

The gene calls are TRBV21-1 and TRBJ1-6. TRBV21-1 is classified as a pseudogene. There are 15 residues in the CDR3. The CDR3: CASSGYSALGSPLHF. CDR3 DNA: TGTGCCAGCAGCGGATACAGCGCCTTGGGTTCACCCCTCCACTTT.

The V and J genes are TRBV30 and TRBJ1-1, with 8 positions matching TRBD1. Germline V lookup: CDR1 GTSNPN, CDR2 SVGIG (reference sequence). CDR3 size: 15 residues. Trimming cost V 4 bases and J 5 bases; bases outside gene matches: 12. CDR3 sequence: CAWKRTGMVRTEAFF. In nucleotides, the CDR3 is TGTGCCTGGAAGAGGACAGGGATGGTTCGTACTGAAGCTTTCTTT.

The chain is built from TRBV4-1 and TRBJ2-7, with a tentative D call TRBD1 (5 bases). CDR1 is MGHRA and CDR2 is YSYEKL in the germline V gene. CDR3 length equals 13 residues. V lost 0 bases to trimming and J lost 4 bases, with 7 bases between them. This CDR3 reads CASSQDREYEQYF. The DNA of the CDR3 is TGCGCCAGCAGCCAAGACAGGGAATACGAGCAGTACTTC.

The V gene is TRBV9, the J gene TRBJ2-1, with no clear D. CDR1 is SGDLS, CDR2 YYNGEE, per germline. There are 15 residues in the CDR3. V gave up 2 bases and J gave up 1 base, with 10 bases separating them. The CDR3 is CASSVGIGSYNEQFF. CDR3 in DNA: TGTGCCAGCAGCGTTGGAATAGGGTCCTACAATGAGCAGTTCTTC.

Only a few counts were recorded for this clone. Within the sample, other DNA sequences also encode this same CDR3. This CDR3 is CASSPNQPQHF. CDR3 nucleotide sequence: TGTGCCAGCAGCCCTAATCAGCCCCAGCATTTT. This chain joins TRBV6-6 and TRBJ1-5; no clear D. In germline, CDR1 is MNHNY, CDR2 SVGAGI (reference sequence). The CDR3 totals 11 residues. V lost 6 bases and J lost 4, with 4 bases in between.

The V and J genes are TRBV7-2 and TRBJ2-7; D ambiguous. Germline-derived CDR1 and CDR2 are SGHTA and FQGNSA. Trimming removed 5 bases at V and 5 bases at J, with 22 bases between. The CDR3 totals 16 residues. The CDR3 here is CASSTRRWALMNEQYF. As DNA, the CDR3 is TGTGCCAGCAGCACACGAAGGTGGGCCCTTATGAACGAGCAGTACTTC.

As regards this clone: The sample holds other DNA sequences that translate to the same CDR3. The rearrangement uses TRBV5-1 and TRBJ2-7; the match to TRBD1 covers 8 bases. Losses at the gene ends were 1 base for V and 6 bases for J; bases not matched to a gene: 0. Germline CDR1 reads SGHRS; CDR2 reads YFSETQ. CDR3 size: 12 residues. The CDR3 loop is CASSLTGGEQYF. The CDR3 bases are TGCGCCAGCAGCTTGACAGGGGGCGAGCAGTACTTC.

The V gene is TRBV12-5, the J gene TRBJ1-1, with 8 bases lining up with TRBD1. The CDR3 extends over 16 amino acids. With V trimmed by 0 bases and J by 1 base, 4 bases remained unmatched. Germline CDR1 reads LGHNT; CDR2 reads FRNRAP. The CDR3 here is CASGLVRGQANTEAFF. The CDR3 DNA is TGTGCTAGTGGTTTGGTACGGGGACAGGCGAACACTGAAGCTTTCTTT.

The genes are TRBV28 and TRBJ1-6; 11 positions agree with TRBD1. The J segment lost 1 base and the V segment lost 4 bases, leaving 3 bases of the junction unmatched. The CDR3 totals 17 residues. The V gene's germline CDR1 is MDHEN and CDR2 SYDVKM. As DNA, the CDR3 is TGTGCCAGCAGTTCCGGGACAGGGGGATCCTATAATTCACCCCTCCACTTT. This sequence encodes CASSSGTGGSYNSPLHF. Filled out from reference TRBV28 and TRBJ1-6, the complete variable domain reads DVKVTQSSRYLVKRTGEKVFLECVQDMDHENMFWYRQDPGLGLRLIYFSYDVKMKEKGDIPEGYSVSREKKERFSLILESASTNQTSMYLCASSSGTGGSYNSPLHFGNGTRLTVT.

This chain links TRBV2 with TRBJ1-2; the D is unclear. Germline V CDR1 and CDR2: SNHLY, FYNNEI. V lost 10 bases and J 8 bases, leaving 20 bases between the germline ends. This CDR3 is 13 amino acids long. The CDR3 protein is CAIGRASPRGYTF. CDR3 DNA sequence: TGTGCCATAGGACGGGCGTCCCCAAGAGGCTACACCTTC. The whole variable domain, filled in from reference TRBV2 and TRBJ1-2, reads EPEVTQTPSHQVTQMGQEVILRCVPISNHLYFYWYRQILGQKVEFLVSFYNNEISEKSEIFDDQFSVERPDGSNFTLKIRSTKLEDSAMYFCAIGRASPRGYTFGSGTRLTVV.

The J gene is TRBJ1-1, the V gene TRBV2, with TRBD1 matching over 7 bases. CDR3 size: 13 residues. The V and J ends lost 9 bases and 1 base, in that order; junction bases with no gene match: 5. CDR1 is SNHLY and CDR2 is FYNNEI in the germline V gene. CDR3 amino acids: CASAGQRNTEAFF. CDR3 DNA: TGTGCCAGTGCGGGACAGAGGAACACTGAAGCTTTCTTT.

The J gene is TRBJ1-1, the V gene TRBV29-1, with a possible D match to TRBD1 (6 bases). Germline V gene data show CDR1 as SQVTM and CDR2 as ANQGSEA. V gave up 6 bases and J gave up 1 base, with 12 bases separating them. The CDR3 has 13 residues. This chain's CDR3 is CSVADSKNTEAFF. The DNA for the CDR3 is TGCAGCGTGGCGGACAGTAAGAACACTGAAGCTTTCTTT.

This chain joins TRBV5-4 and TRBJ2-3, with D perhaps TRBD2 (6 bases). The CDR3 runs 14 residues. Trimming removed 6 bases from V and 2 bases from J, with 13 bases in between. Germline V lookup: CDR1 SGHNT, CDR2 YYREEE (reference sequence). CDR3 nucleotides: TGTGCCAGCAACGTAGCGGATTCCACAGATACGCAGTATTTT. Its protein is CASNVADSTDTQYF.

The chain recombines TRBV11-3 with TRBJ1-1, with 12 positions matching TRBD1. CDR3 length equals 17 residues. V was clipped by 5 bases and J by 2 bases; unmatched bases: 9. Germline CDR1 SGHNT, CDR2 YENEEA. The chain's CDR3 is CASSPGTGGAKNTEAFF. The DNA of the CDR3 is TGTGCCAGCAGCCCCGGGACAGGGGGCGCGAAAAACACTGAAGCTTTCTTT.

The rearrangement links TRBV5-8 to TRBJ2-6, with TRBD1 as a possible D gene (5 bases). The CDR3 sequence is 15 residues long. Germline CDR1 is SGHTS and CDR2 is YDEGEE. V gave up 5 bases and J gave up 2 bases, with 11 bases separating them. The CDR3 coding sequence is TGTGCCAGCAGAAGCGAAGGGGCTGGGGCCAACGTCCTGACTTTC. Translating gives CASRSEGAGANVLTF.

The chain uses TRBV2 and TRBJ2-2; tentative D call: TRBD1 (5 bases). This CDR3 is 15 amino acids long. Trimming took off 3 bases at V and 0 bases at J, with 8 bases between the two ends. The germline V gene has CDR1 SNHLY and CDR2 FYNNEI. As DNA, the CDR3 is TGTGCCAGCAGTGAGAAGACAGCGAACACCGGGGAGCTGTTTTTT. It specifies CASSEKTANTGELFF.

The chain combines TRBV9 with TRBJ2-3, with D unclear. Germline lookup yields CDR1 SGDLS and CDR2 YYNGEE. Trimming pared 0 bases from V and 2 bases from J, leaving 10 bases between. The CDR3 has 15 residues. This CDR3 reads CASSVGSHHTDTQYF. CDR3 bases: TGTGCCAGCAGCGTAGGGTCCCACCACACAGATACGCAGTATTTT.

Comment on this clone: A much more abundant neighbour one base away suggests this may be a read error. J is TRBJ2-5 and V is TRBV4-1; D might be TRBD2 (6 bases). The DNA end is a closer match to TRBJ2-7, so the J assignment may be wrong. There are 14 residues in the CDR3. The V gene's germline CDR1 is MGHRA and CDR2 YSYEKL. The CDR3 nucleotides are TGCGCCATCAGCCGCGTGGGAGGCTCCTACGAGCAGTACTTC. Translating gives CAISRVGGSYEQYF.

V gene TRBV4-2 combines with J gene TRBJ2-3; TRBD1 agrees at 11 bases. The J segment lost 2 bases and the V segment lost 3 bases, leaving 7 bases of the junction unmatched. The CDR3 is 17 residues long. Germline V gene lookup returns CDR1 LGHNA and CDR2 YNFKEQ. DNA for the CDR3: TGTGCCAGCAGCCACGCTCAGGACAGGGGGCACACAGATACGCAGTATTTT. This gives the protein CASSHAQDRGHTDTQYF.

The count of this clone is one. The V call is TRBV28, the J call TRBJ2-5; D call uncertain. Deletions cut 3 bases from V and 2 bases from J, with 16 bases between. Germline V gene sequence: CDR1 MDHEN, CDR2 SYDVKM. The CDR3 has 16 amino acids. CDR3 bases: TGTGCCAGCAGTTTCCGAGGCAGAACCTTTCAAGAGACCCAGTACTTC. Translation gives CASSFRGRTFQETQYF.

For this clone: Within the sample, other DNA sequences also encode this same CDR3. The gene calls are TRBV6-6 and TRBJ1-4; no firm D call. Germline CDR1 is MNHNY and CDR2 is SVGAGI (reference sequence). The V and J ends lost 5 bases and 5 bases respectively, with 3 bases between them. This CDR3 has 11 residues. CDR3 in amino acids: CASSLNEKLFF. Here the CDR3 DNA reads TGTGCCAGCAGTCTCAATGAAAAACTGTTTTTT.

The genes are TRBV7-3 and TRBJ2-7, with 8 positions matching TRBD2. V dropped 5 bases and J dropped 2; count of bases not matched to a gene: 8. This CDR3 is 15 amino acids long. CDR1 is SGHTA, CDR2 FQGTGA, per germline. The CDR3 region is CASSPSRGGTYEQYF. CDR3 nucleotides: TGTGCCAGCAGCCCCAGCCGCGGGGGGACCTACGAGCAGTACTTC.

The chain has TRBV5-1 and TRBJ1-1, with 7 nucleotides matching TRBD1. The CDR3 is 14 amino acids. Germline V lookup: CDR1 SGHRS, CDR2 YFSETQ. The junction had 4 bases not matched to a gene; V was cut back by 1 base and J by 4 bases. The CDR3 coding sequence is TGCGCCAGCAGCTTGACAGGGGTGGTCACTGAAGCTTTCTTT. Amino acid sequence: CASSLTGVVTEAFF.

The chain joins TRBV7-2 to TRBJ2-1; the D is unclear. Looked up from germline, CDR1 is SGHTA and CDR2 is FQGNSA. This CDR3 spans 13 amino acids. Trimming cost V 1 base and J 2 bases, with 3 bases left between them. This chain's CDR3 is CASSLGPYNEQFF. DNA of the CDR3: TGTGCCAGCAGCTTAGGGCCCTACAATGAGCAGTTCTTC.

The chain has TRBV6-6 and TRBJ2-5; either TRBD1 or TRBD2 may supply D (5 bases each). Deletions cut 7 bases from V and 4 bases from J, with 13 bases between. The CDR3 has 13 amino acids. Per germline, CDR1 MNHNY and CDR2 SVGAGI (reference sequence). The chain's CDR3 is CASNRGAGETQYF. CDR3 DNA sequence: TGTGCCAGCAATAGAGGGGCGGGAGAGACCCAGTACTTC.